The TCR beta chain described here comes from a study of control samples from healthy donors and cancer patients. Here immunoSEQ multiplex PCR was the method, and the copy in TCRdb shows in-frame clones only, minus some. The profile shows approximately 100,000 clones, 88% of them singletons. The receptor was derived from a man aged 25-40 years in good health. Sequencing input: blood.

The CDR3 region is CASSTGVGQYYGYTF. For the CDR3, the DNA is TGCGCCAGCAGCACGGGTGTGGGACAGTACTATGGCTACACCTTC. The chain is built from TRBV5-1 and TRBJ1-2; TRBD1 aligns across 7 bases. The CDR3 contains 15 residues. V lost 4 bases, J lost 3 bases, and 9 bases stayed unmatched. Germline lookup yields CDR1 SGHRS and CDR2 YFSETQ. The full variable domain, in which reference TRBV5-1 and TRBJ1-2 provide the parts outside the CDR3, is KAGVTQTPRYLIKTRGQQVTLSCSPISGHRSVSWYQQTPGQGLQFLFEYFSETQRNKGNFPGRFSGRQFSNSRSEMNVSTLELGDSALYLCASSTGVGQYYGYTFGSGTRLTVV.